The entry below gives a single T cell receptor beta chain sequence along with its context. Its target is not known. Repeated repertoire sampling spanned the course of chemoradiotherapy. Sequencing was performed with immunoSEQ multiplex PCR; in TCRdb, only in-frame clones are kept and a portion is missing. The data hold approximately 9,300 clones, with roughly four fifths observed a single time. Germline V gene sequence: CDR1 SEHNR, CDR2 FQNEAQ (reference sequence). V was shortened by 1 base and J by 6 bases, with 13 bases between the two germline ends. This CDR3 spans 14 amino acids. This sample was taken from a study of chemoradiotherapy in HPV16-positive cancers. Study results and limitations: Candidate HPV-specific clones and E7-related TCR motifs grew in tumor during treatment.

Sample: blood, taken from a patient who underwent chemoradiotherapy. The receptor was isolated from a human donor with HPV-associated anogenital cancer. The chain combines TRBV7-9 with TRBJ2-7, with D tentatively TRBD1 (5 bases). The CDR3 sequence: CASSLEQDHPEQYF. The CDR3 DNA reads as TGTGCCAGCAGCTTAGAACAGGATCACCCCGAGCAGTACTTC. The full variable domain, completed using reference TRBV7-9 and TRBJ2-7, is DTGVSQNPRHKITKRGQNVTFRCDPISEHNRLYWYRQTLGQGPEFLTYFQNEAQLEKSRLLSDRFSAERPKGSFSTLEIQRTEQGDSAMYLCASSLEQDHPEQYFGPGTRLTVT.